The rows below give T cell receptor beta chains drawn from one sample of a study of post-analysis software for immune sequencing data. TCRdb called the PCR reads again in MiXCR, with one record for every CDR3 protein. The data show 750,000 to 950,000 distinct CDR3 sequences, under 60% seen once. Sequenced input: blood. The receptors originated from a girl between 5 and 17 years old with multiple sclerosis. The CDR3 runs from the conserved cysteine through the conserved F or W. A D gene is named only where the DNA matches it firmly. Clone size, where shown, is once, few, many, or a class for clones that have expanded.

TRBD2,TRBJ2-7,13,few,TRBV10-3,TGTGCCATCAGTTGGACTAGCGGGAAAGGGCAGTACTTC,CAISWTSGKGQYF
-,TRBJ2-1,16,few,TRBV20-1,TGCAGTGCTGATCCAGGGGACCCCCGCTCCTACAATGAGCAGTTCTTC,CSADPGDPRSYNEQFF
-,TRBJ2-1,12,-,TRBV12-3/TRBV12-4,TGTGCCAGCAGTTTATGGTGGGGTGAGCAGTTCTTC,CASSLWWGEQFF
TRBD1,TRBJ2-5,15,-,TRBV6-1,TGTGCCAGCAGTACCGGGACAGGGGGGACCGAGACCCAGTACTTC,CASSTGTGGTETQYF
-,TRBJ2-1,15,-,TRBV11-3,TGTGCCAGCAGCCCCCGGGGTAGCGCGGTCGATGAGCAGTTCTTC,CASSPRGSAVDEQFF
-,TRBJ1-1,13,-,TRBV12-3/TRBV12-4,TGTGCCAGCAGTCTGTTGATTGGGACTGAAGCTTTCTTT,CASSLLIGTEAFF
TRBD1,TRBJ2-7,16,-,TRBV7-9,TGTGCCAGCAGCCATCAGAAGGACAGGGACTCCTACGAGCAGTACTTC,CASSHQKDRDSYEQYF
-,TRBJ2-1,16,-,TRBV5-1,TGCGCCACCGAAGACGGTGGCTTTAACTCCTACAATGAGCAGTTCTTC,CATEDGGFNSYNEQFF
TRBD1,TRBJ2-7,15,few,TRBV7-2,TGTGCCAGCAGCATCGCCGGGACAGGGACCTACGAGCAGTACTTC,CASSIAGTGTYEQYF
-,TRBJ1-2,13,-,TRBV7-3,TGTGCCAGCAGCTTAACCCAAGGACATGGCTACACCTTC,CASSLTQGHGYTF
-,TRBJ2-1,17,once,TRBV11-3,TGTGCCAGCTCTGGGGGGGGCGCGAGGGATCACTACAATGAGCAGTTCTTC,CASSGGGARDHYNEQFF
-,TRBJ2-7,12,few,TRBV20-1,TGCAGTGCCTTTCAGGGTGGGGACGAGCAGTACTTC,CSAFQGGDEQYF
-,TRBJ1-5,15,few,TRBV5-1,TGCGCCAGCAGGGAGAGGACAGATAGCAATCAGCCCCAGCATTTT,CASRERTDSNQPQHF
TRBD1,TRBJ2-5,18,-,TRBV7-9,TGTGCCAGCAGCTCAAGGAACGAAGGCCGGACAGGGCGAGAGACCCAGTACTTC,CASSSRNEGRTGRETQYF
-,TRBJ2-7,13,-,TRBV13,TGTGCCAGCAGCCAGACAAGCTGGGACACCCAGTACTTC,CASSQTSWDTQYF
TRBD2,TRBJ2-3,13,-,TRBV20-1,TGCAGTGCTGTAGCGGGAAGGGGGGATACGCAGTATTTT,CSAVAGRGDTQYF
TRBD2,TRBJ2-5,18,-,TRBV5-1,TGCGCCAGCAGCTTAAATAAACCGGGACTAGCGGGAAGGGAGACCCAGTACTTC,CASSLNKPGLAGRETQYF
TRBD2,TRBJ2-1,13,-,TRBV10-3,TGTGCCATGGGAGGGCCGAGCTACAATGAGCAGTTCTTC,CAMGGPSYNEQFF
TRBD2,TRBJ2-3,15,-,TRBV7-9,TGTGCCAGCCGGCCGGGAGGGGCGGTCACAGATACGCAGTATTTT,CASRPGGAVTDTQYF
-,TRBJ2-3,12,-,TRBV7-2,TGTGCCAGCAGCTACAACACAGATGCGCAGTATTTT,CASSYNTDAQYF
-,TRBJ1-2,16,-,TRBV5-6,TGTGCCAGCAGCTTGGGGGGGGGCAGTCTCAACTATGGTTACACCTTC,CASSLGGGSLNYGYTF
-,TRBJ1-1,15,few,TRBV6-5,TGTGCCAGCAGTTACTCGAACGAGGGGGACACTGAAGCTTTCTTT,CASSYSNEGDTEAFF
-,TRBJ2-3,18,few,TRBV6-5,TGTGCCAGCAGTTACACCGGTCCGGGACGGACCGCCACACATACGCAGTATTTT,CASSYTGPGRTATHTQYF
-,TRBJ2-7,14,-,TRBV7-3,TGTGCCAGCAGCTTAGACGGGCAAGAGTACGAGCAGTACTTC,CASSLDGQEYEQYF